This record looks at one TCR beta chain sequence and its context. What it binds is not known. Each CDR3 protein is one row after TCRdb ran MiXCR on the RT-PCR reads. The data contain around 530,000 distinct CDR3 sequences, about 12% of them singletons. This specimen belongs to a study of response to subunit inactivated influenza vaccine. Points from the study as a whole: Researchers suggested that each seasonal influenza vaccination recruits few new T cells.

The receptor's source is a man aged 50 to 59 who received an inactivated influenza vaccine. The sequencing used PBMCs from blood, collected on the day of vaccination.

As DNA, the CDR3 is TGTGCCAGCAGCCAAGATTGGGCAAACACTGAAGCTTTCTTT. Translation: CASSQDWANTEAFF. This chain joins TRBV3-1 and TRBJ1-1; D is ambiguous. The CDR3 sequence is 14 residues long. With 0 bases removed from V and 2 bases from J, the gap between germline ends came to 7 bases. Germline CDR1 is LGHDT and CDR2 is YNNKEL (reference sequence).